These T cell receptor beta chains were read from a single sample in a study of blood T cell repertoires in COVID-19. Assay: immunoSEQ multiplex PCR; the TCRdb copy retains only in-frame clones and omits some. This table holds around 270,000 clones, around 89% found once. Sequenced: peripheral blood. The source is a man in his forties with acute or convalescent COVID-19. The CDR3 runs from the conserved cysteine through the conserved F or W. D genes are given only for firm matches. Not every row has a clone size; where given, it reads once, few, many or a size class.

TRBV3-1/TRBV3-2,TRBJ1-2,-,-,TGTGCCAGCAGCCAAGAGGCGGAAGGCGGCTACACCTTC,CASSQEAEGGYTF
TRBV19,TRBJ1-6,-,-,TGTGCCAGTAGTTGGGACATTAGGAATTCACCCCTCCACTTT,CASSWDIRNSPLHF
TRBV15,TRBJ1-4,TRBD1,-,TGTGCCACCAGCAGAGATAAGTGGGACAGGGCTAATGAAAAACTGTTTTTT,CATSRDKWDRANEKLFF
TRBV7-7,TRBJ2-3,TRBD2,-,TGTGCCAGCAGCTTAGTTAGCGGGGGGCCAGATACGCAGTATTTT,CASSLVSGGPDTQYF
TRBV2,TRBJ2-1,-,-,TGTGCCAGCAGTGAAAGCGGAAGAACAAACTCCTACAATGAGCAGTTCTTC,CASSESGRTNSYNEQFF
TRBV19,TRBJ1-1,-,-,TGTGCCAGTAACGCAGGTGTTGGGAACACTGAAGCTTTCTTT,CASNAGVGNTEAFF
TRBV6-5,TRBJ2-7,-,few,TGTGCCAGCAGTTACTCGAGGGCAGGCTACGAGCAGTACTTC,CASSYSRAGYEQYF
TRBV3-1/TRBV3-2,TRBJ2-1,-,-,TGTGCCAGCCACGGGTACAATGAGCAGTTCTTC,CASHGYNEQFF
TRBV6-5,TRBJ2-7,TRBD1,-,TGTGCCAGCAGTTTGCGGACAGGCTCCTACGAGCAGTACTTC,CASSLRTGSYEQYF
TRBV19,TRBJ1-3,-,-,TGTGCCTGCCGGGAGGTGAGCTCTGGAAACACCATATATTTT,CACREVSSGNTIYF
TRBV18,TRBJ2-7,-,once,TGTGCCAGCTCACCGCGGGAACAGGGGAGGATGGCCTACGAGCAGTACTTC,CASSPREQGRMAYEQYF
TRBV19,TRBJ2-7,-,few,TGTGCCAGTACTCGAACTCCGAGGACCTACGAGCAGTACTTC,CASTRTPRTYEQYF
TRBV11-2,TRBJ2-7,TRBD1,-,TGTGCCAGCAGCAAGCAAGGACAGGGTGGCCACGAGCAGTACTTC,CASSKQGQGGHEQYF
TRBV14,TRBJ2-7,-,-,TGTGCCAGCAGCCAAGATCGGTCAGGGTTAGACGAGCAGTACTTC,CASSQDRSGLDEQYF
TRBV18,TRBJ1-1,TRBD1,once,TGTGCCAGCTCACCGAGACAGGGGCAATTGGGGATGAACACTGAAGCTTTCTTT,CASSPRQGQLGMNTEAFF
TRBV5-1,TRBJ2-2,TRBD2,-,TGCGCCAGCAGCCCTTTAGCGGGGGCGTACACCGGGGAGCTGTTTTTT,CASSPLAGAYTGELFF
TRBV5-6,TRBJ1-1,-,-,TGTGCCAGCAGGGGACATTTCGGAATGAACACTGAAGCTTTCTTT,CASRGHFGMNTEAFF
TRBV11-2,TRBJ2-7,-,-,TGTGCCAGCAGCTCCCTAGCGAGTGTGTCCTACGAGCAGTACTTC,CASSSLASVSYEQYF
TRBV27,TRBJ2-5,-,-,TGTGCCAGCAGTTTTCAGGGTCAGACCCAGTACTTC,CASSFQGQTQYF
TRBV28,TRBJ1-5,-,once,TGTGCCAGCAGTTTAGCTTCAGGCCCCAATCAGCCCCAGCATTTT,CASSLASGPNQPQHF
TRBV2,TRBJ2-7,TRBD1,-,TGTGCCAGCAGTTCCGGGACAGGGGGCGCATACGAGCAGTACTTC,CASSSGTGGAYEQYF
TRBV11-3,TRBJ2-1,TRBD1,-,TGTGCCAGCAGTTGGGGGACAGGGGTCTACAATGAGCAGTTCTTC,CASSWGTGVYNEQFF
TRBV20-1,TRBJ1-5,-,once,TGCAGTGCTAGTCCGTGGGAGGGCCGAAATCAGCCCCAGCATTTT,CSASPWEGRNQPQHF
TRBV5-1,TRBJ1-1,-,-,TGCGCCAGCCGCCCCCTAGAGGTGAACACTGAAGCTTTCTTT,CASRPLEVNTEAFF
TRBV5-6,TRBJ2-1,-,-,TGTGCCAGCAGCTACCAGACCGGGACTCCAACCCTCAATGAGCAGTTCTTC,CASSYQTGTPTLNEQFF
TRBV20-1,TRBJ1-5,-,-,TGCAGTGCTAGTGGGGCAGGGGCAGAAATTAGCAATCAGCCCCAGCATTTT,CSASGAGAEISNQPQHF
TRBV27,TRBJ1-5,-,-,TGTGCCAGCAGTTCAGATAGCAATCAGCCCCAGCATTTT,CASSSDSNQPQHF
TRBV27,TRBJ1-4,-,-,TGTGCCAGCAGTCCCAAGGGACACCTTAATGAAAAACTGTTTTTT,CASSPKGHLNEKLFF
TRBV3-1/TRBV3-2,TRBJ2-5,-,-,TGTGCCAGCAGGGCAGGGCAAGAGACCCAGTACTTC,CASRAGQETQYF
TRBV29-1,TRBJ1-1,-,-,TGCAGCGTTGAGGAGGTTACTGAAGCTTTCTTT,CSVEEVTEAFF
TRBV6-5,TRBJ1-5,TRBD1,-,TGTGCCAGCAGTTGGGACAGGCCACAGCCCCAGCATTTT,CASSWDRPQPQHF
TRBV30,TRBJ1-2,-,-,TGTGCCTGGAGTGTTCCTAGCCCTAACTCCTATGGCTACACCTTC,CAWSVPSPNSYGYTF
TRBV21-1,TRBJ1-6,-,-,TGTGCCAGCAGCAAGTACAGGAGCTCCTATAATTCACCCCTCCACTTT,CASSKYRSSYNSPLHF
TRBV29-1,TRBJ1-1,-,-,TGCAGCGTTGAAGATCTTAATGAAGCTTTCTTT,CSVEDLNEAFF
TRBV10-2,TRBJ2-3,-,-,TGCGCCAGCAGATTCAGGGAAGATACGCAGTATTTT,CASRFREDTQYF
TRBV28,TRBJ1-4,-,-,TGTGCCAGCAGTTTAGAGGGAGTTGGTACCTTAGAAAAACTGTTTTTT,CASSLEGVGTLEKLFF
TRBV24-1,TRBJ2-7,-,few,TGTGCCACCAGTGAAAGCGGTATAAGGGCCGAGCAGTACTTC,CATSESGIRAEQYF
TRBV29-1,TRBJ1-6,TRBD1,once,TGCAGCGCCCAGACAGGGCGGGATTCACCCCTCCACTTT,CSAQTGRDSPLHF
TRBV5-1,TRBJ1-4,-,few,TGCGCCAGCAGCTTGATTGGCGAAAAACTGTTTTTT,CASSLIGEKLFF
TRBV5-4,TRBJ1-1,-,-,TGTGCCAGCAGCTTGGCCAGGGGAAAAGCTTTCTTT,CASSLARGKAFF
TRBV19,TRBJ1-1,TRBD1,once,TGTGCCAGTAGTCTCCGTGGACAGGTGATATTAGGGACTGAAGCTTTCTTT,CASSLRGQVILGTEAFF
TRBV5-1,TRBJ1-4,TRBD1,-,TGCGCCAGCAGCTTAGAGGGGGCTGGTGAAAAACTGTTTTTT,CASSLEGAGEKLFF
TRBV2,TRBJ1-4,-,-,TGTGCCAGCAGTGCGACACCCGGGGGTGAAAAACTGTTTTTT,CASSATPGGEKLFF
TRBV14,TRBJ1-2,-,few,TGTGCCAGCAGCCAAACTACCACGGGCTACACCTTC,CASSQTTTGYTF
TRBV5-4,TRBJ1-6,TRBD1,few,TGTGCCAGCAGGGAGGGACAGGATAATTCACCCCTCCACTTT,CASREGQDNSPLHF
TRBV7-3,TRBJ2-3,-,-,TGTGCCAGCAGCTCCTCCGGCGGGTCAGATACGCAGTATTTT,CASSSSGGSDTQYF
TRBV3-1/TRBV3-2,TRBJ1-1,-,-,TGTGCCAGCAGCCCCGGAATAGGAGGGAGGGCCACTGAAGCTTTCTTT,CASSPGIGGRATEAFF
TRBV5-1,TRBJ2-2,TRBD1,-,TGCGCCAGCAGCTTGGGACAGGGGGACGGGGAGCTGTTTTTT,CASSLGQGDGELFF
TRBV5-4,TRBJ1-1,TRBD1,-,TGTGCCAGCAGCTTGGCGGACAGGCCGTGGACTGAAGCTTTCTTT,CASSLADRPWTEAFF